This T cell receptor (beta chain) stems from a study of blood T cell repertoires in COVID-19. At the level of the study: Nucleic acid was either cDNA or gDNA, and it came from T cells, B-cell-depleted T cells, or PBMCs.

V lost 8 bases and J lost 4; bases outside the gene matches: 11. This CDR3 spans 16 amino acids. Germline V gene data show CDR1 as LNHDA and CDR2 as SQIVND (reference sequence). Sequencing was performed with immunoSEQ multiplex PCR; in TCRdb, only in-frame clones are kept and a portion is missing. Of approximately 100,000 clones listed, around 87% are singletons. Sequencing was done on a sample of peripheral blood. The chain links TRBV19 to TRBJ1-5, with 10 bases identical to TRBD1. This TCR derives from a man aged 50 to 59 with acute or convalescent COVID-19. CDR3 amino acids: CASSPGDRGRNQPQHF. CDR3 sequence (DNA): TGTGCCAGTTCCCCCGGGGACAGGGGTCGAAATCAGCCCCAGCATTTT. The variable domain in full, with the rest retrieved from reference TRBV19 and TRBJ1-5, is DGGITQSPKYLFRKEGQNVTLSCEQNLNHDAMYWYRQDPGQGLRLIYYSQIVNDFQKGDIAEGYSVSREKKESFPLTVTSAQKNPTAFYLCASSPGDRGRNQPQHFGDGTRLSIL.